This T cell receptor (beta chain) stems from a study of molecular identifiers for immune sequencing clone quantification. The study, taken as a whole, reports: Single-cell amounts of spiked Jurkat TCR RNA were reportedly detectable among over 900,000 naive cells. Molecules of identical TCR sharing a barcode could underestimate highly expanded clone sizes.

This clonotype was counted at least ten times. As yet, its antigen is unknown. In preparing bulk TCR libraries, previously described methods and listed TCR primers were used. TCRdb fed the PCR reads into MiXCR, producing one record per CDR3 protein. This table holds 60,000 to 70,000 distinct CDR3 sequences, around 17% found once. When naive CD8 T cells were sorted, they were gated as CD8+CD4-CCR7+CD45RA+. V lost 6 bases, J lost 0 bases, and 3 bases stayed unmatched. The CDR3 totals 17 residues. Germline V lookup: CDR1 MNHEY, CDR2 SVGAGI. The chain employs TRBV6-5 and TRBJ2-2, with 14 nucleotides matching TRBD2. Sequencing was done on a sample of naive CD8+ T cells from blood, with Jurkat cell RNA spiked in. Subset: FACS-sorted CD8+CD4-CCR7+CD45RA+ naive T cells. The sequence derives from a human donor in good health. Some libraries in this study had Jurkat cell RNA spiked in. The CDR3 loop reads CASSRLAGGPNTGELFF. Here the CDR3 DNA reads TGTGCCAGCAGCCGACTAGCGGGAGGGCCGAACACCGGGGAGCTGTTTTTT.